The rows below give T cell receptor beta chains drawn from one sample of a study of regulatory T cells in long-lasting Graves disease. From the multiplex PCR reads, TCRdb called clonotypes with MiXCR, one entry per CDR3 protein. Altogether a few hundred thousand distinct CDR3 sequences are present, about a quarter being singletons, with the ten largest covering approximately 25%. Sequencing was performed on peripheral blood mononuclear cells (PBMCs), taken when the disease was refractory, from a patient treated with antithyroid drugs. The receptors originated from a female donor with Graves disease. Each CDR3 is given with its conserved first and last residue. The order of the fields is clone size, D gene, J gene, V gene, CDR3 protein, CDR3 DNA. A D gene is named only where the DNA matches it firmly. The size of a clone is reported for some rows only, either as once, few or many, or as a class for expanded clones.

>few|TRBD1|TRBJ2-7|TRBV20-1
CSAEGTGKYEQHF
TGCAGTGCTGAAGGGACAGGGAAGTACGAGCAGCACTTC
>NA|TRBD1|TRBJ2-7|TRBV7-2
CASSRDRELGEQYF
TGTGCCAGCAGCCGGGACAGGGAGCTGGGCGAGCAGTACTTC
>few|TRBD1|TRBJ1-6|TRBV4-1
CASSQDVTGFNSPLHF
TGCGCCAGCAGCCAAGATGTGACAGGGTTTAATTCACCCCTCCACTTT
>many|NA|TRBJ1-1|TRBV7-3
CASSLSSFGLAEAFF
TGTGCCAGCAGCTTAAGTTCGTTTGGGTTAGCTGAAGCTTTCTTT
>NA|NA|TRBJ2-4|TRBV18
CASSPETVNIQYF
TGTGCCAGCTCACCGGAGACAGTGAACATTCAGTACTTC
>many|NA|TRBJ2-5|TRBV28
CASSRDSIGETQYF
TGTGCCAGCAGTCGGGACTCAATAGGAGAGACCCAGTACTTC
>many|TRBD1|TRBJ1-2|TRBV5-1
CASSLDRAEVGGYTF
TGCGCCAGCAGCCTGGACAGGGCGGAGGTGGGTGGCTACACCTTC
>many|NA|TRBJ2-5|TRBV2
CASSDETQYF
TGTGCCAGCAGTGATGAGACCCAGTACTTC
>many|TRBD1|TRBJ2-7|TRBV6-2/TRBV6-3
CASSYSLDRPRHEQYF
TGTGCCAGCAGTTACTCCCTGGACAGGCCTCGACACGAGCAGTACTTC
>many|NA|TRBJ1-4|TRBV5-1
CASSTHGLKDEKLFF
TGCGCCAGCAGCACGCATGGGTTAAAGGATGAAAAACTGTTTTTT
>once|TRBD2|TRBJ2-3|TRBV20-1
CSARDASGRAPADTQYF
TGCAGTGCTAGAGATGCGAGCGGGAGGGCCCCTGCAGATACGCAGTATTTT
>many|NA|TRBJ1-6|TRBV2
CASSEVAANSPLHF
TGTGCCAGCAGTGAGGTGGCAGCTAATTCACCCCTCCACTTT
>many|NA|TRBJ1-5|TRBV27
CASSLTGDKGNQPQHF
TGTGCCAGCAGTTTAACGGGGGATAAGGGCAATCAGCCCCAGCATTTT
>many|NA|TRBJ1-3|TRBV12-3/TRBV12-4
CASSYSGNTIYF
TGTGCCAGCAGTTATTCTGGAAACACCATATATTTT
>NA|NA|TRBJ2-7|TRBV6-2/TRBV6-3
CAGRFFTGSSYEQYF
TGTGCCGGCAGGTTTTTTACAGGGTCCTCCTACGAGCAGTACTTC
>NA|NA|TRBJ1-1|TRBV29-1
CSVEVVGSPEAFF
TGCAGCGTTGAAGTGGTGGGCAGCCCTGAAGCTTTCTTT
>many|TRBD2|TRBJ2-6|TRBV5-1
CASSFLAGGPPGANVLTF
TGCGCCAGCAGCTTCCTAGCGGGAGGGCCCCCCGGGGCCAACGTCCTGACTTTC
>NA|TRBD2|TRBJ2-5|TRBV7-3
CASSLVEEKREGETQYF
TGTGCCAGCAGCTTAGTGGAAGAAAAGCGGGAGGGGGAGACCCAGTACTTC
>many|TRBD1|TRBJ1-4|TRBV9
CASSVTDRTNEKLFF
TGTGCCAGCAGTGTTACGGACAGGACGAATGAAAAACTGTTTTTT
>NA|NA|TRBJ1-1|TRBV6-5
CASSYKGGAEAFF
TGTGCCAGCAGTTACAAAGGCGGCGCTGAAGCTTTCTTT
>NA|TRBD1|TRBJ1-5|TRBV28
CASSLAGGNGAQHF
TGTGCCAGCAGTTTGGCAGGGGGGAACGGGGCCCAGCATTTT
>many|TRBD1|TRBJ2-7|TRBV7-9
CASSRTGNGGDEQYF
TGTGCCAGCAGCCGGACAGGGAACGGGGGCGACGAGCAGTACTTC
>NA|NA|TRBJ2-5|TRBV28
CASTSGSAGETQYF
TGTGCCAGCACCTCAGGTAGTGCCGGGGAGACCCAGTACTTC
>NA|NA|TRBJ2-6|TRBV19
CASSPGTSGANVLTF
TGTGCCAGTAGTCCCGGGACCTCTGGGGCCAACGTCCTGACTTTC
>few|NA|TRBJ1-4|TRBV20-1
CSVGGGPGEKLFF
TGCAGTGTGGGGGGGGGGCCGGGGGAAAAACTGTTTTTT
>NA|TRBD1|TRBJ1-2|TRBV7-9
CASSLVAAVQTGGKYGYTF
TGTGCCAGCAGCTTAGTAGCGGCAGTCCAGACAGGGGGAAAATATGGCTACACCTTC
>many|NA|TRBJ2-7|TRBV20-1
CSARIRRLNTYEQYF
TGCAGTGCTAGAATTCGAAGACTTAACACCTACGAGCAGTACTTC
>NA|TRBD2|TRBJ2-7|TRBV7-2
CASSLRTSGYEQYF
TGTGCCAGCAGCTTAAGGACTAGCGGCTACGAGCAGTACTTC
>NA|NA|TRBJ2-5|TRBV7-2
CASSLGVTQETQYF
TGTGCCAGCAGCTTAGGGGTGACTCAAGAGACCCAGTACTTC